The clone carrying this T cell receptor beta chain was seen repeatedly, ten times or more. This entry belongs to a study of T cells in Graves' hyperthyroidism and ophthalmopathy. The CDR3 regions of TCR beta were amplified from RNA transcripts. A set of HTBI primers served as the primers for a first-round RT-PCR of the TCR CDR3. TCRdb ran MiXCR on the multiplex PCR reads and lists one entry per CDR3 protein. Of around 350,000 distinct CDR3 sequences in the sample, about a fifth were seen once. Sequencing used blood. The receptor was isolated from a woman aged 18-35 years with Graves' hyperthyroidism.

The CDR3 DNA follows: TGCAGTGCCCTAGCGGGGGGAAGGGTGGAGCTGTTTTTT. Its protein product is CSALAGGRVELFF. V and J are TRBV20-1 and TRBJ2-2, with 11 bases lining up with TRBD2. The CDR3 consists of 13 residues. V gave up 6 bases and J gave up 10 bases; unmatched junction bases: 7. CDR1 and CDR2 (germline): DFQATT, SNEGSKA (reference sequence).